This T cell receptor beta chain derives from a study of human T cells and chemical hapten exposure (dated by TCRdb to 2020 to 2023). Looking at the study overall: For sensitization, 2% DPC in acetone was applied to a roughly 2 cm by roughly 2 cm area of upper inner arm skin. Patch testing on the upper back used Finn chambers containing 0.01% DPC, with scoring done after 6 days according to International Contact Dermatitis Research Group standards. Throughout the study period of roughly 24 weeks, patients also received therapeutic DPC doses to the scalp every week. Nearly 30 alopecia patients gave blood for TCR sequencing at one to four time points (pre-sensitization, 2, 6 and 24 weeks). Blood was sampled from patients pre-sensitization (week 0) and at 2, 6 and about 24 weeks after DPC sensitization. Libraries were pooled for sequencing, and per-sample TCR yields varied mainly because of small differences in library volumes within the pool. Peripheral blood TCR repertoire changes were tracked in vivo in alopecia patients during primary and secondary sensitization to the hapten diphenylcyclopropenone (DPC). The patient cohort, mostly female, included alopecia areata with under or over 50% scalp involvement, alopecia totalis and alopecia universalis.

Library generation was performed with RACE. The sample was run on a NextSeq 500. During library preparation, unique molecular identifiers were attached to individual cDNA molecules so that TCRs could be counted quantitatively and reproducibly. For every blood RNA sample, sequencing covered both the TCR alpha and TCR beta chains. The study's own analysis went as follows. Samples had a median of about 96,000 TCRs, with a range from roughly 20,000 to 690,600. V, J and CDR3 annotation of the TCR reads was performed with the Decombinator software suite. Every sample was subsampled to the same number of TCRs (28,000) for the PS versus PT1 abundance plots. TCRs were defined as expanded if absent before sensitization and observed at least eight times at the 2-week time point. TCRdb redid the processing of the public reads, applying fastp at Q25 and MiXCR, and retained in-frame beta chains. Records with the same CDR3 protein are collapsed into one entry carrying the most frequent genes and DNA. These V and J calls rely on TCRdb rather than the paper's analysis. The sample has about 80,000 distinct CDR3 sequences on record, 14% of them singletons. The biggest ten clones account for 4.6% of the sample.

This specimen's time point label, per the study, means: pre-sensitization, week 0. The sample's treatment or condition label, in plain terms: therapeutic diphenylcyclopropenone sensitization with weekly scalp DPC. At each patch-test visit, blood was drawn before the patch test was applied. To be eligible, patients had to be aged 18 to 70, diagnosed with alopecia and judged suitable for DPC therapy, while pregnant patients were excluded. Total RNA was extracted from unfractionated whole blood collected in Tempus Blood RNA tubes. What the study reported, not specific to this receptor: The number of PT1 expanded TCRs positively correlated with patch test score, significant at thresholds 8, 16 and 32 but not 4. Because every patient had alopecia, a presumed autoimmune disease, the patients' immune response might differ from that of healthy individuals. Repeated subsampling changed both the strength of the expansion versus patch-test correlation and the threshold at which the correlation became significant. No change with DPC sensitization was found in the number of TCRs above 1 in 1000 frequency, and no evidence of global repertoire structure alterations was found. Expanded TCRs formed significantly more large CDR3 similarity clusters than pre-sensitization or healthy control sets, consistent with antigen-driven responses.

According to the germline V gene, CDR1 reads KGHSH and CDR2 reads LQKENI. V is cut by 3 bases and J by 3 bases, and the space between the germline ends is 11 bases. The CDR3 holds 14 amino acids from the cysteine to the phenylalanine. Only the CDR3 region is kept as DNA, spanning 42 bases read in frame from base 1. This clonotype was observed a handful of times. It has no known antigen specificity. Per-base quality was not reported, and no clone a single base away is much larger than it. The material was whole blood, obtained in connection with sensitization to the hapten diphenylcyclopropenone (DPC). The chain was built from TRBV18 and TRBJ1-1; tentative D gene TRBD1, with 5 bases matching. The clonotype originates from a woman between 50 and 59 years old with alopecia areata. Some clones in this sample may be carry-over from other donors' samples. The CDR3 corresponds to CASSPGRDHTEAFF. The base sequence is TGTGCCAGCTCACCCGGCAGGGACCACACTGAAGCTTTCTTT.